This T cell receptor beta chain came from a study of early T cells in non-severe SARS-CoV-2 infection. Germline loops: CDR1 SSHAT, CDR2 FNYEAQ (reference sequence). This CDR3 comprises 19 residues. In its sample, this clonotype was seen a few times. The junction departs from the called germline gene at one end, perhaps through a read error. Individually, cDNA molecules had unique molecular identifiers attached to them. TCRdb passed the 5' RACE reads through MiXCR, listing each CDR3 protein once. The data show over 55,000 distinct CDR3 sequences, about 12% seen once. The origin of this receptor is an adult who was a healthcare worker with PCR-confirmed SARS-CoV-2 infection or an uninfected control (not recorded which). The chain couples TRBV7-7 to TRBJ2-3; 12 bases align to TRBD2. The sequenced material came from whole blood. The CDR3 nucleotides are TGTGCTAGCAGCTCACGACCGACTAGCGGGGGCCTCATCACAGATACGCAGTATTTT. Protein product: CASSSRPTSGGLITDTQYF. The whole variable domain, filled in from reference TRBV7-7 and TRBJ2-3, reads GAGVSQSPRYKVTKRGQDVTLRCDPISSHATLYWYQQALGQGPEFLTYFNYEAQPDKSGLPSDRFSAERPEGSISTLTIQRTEQRDSAMYRCASSSRPTSGGLITDTQYFGPGTRLTVL.